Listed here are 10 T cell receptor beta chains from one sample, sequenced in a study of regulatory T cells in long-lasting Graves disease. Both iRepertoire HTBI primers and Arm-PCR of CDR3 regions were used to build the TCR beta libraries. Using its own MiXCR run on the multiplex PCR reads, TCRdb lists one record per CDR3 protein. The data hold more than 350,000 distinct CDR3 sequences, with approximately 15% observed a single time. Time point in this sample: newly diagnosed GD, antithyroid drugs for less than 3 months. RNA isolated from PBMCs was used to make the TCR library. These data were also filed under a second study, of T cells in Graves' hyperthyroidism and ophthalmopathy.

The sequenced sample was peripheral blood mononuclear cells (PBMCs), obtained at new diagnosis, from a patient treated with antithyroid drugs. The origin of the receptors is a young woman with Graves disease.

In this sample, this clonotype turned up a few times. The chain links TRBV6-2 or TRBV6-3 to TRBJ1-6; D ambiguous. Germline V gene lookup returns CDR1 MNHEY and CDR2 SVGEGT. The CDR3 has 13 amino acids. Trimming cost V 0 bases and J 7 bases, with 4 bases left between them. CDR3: CASSYSPNSPLHF. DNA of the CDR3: TGTGCCAGCAGTTACTCCCCAAATTCACCCCTCCACTTT.

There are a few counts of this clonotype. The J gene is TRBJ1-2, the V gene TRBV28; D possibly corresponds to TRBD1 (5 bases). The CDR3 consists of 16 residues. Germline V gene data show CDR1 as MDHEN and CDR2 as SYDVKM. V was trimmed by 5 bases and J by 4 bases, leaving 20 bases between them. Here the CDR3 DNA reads TGTGCCAGCAGTCCCCGGTCCACAGGAAAGGGCTATGGCTACACCTTC. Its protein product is CASSPRSTGKGYGYTF.

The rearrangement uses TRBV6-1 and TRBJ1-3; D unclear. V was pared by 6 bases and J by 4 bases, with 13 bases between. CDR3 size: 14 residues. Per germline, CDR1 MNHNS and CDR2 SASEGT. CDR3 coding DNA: TGTGCCAGCAGGATTTGGCAGGAGGGAAACACCATATATTTT. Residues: CASRIWQEGNTIYF.

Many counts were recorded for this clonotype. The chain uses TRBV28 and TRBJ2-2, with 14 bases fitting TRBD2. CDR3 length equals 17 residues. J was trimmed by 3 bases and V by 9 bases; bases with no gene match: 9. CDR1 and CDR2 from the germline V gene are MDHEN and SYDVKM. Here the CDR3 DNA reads TGTGCCAGTTGGACTAGCGGGAGGCCGTCGGACACCGGGGAGCTGTTTTTT. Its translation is CASWTSGRPSDTGELFF.

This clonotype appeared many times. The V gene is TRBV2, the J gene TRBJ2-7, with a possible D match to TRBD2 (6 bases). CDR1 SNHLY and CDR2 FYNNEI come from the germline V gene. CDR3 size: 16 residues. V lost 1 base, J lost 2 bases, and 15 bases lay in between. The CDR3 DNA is TGTGCCAGCAGTGAAGGGGCGCTGGGAGGTGCCTACGAGCAGTACTTC. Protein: CASSEGALGGAYEQYF. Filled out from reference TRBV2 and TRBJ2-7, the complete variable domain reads EPEVTQTPSHQVTQMGQEVILRCVPISNHLYFYWYRQILGQKVEFLVSFYNNEISEKSEIFDDQFSVERPDGSNFTLKIRSTKLEDSAMYFCASSEGALGGAYEQYFGPGTRLTVT.

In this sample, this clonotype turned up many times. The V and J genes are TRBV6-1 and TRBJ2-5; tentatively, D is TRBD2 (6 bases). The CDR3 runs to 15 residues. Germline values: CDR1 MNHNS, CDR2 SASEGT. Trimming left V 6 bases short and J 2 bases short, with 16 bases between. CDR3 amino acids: CASSPGRAGQETQYF. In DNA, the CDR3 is TGTGCCAGCAGCCCGGGCCGGGCGGGACAAGAGACCCAGTACTTC.

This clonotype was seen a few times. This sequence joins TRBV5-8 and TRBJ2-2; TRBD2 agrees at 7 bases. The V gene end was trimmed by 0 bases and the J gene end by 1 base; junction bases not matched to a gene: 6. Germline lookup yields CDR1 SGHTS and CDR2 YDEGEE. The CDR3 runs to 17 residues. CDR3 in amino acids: CASSLARRGKNTGELFF. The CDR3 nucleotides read TGTGCCAGCAGCTTGGCCCGGCGGGGGAAGAACACCGGGGAGCTGTTTTTT.

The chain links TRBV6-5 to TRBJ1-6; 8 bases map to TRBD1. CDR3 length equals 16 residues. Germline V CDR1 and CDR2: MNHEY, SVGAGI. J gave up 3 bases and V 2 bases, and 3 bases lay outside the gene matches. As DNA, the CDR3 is TGTGCCAGCAGTTACCCGGACAGGGACTATAATTCACCCCTCCACTTT. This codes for CASSYPDRDYNSPLHF.

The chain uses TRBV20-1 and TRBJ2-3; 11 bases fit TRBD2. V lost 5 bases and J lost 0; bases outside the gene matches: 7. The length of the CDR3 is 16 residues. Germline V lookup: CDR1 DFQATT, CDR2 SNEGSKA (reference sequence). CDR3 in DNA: TGCAGTGCTGGGCTAGCGGGAGGTGCTAGCACAGATACGCAGTATTTT. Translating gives CSAGLAGGASTDTQYF.

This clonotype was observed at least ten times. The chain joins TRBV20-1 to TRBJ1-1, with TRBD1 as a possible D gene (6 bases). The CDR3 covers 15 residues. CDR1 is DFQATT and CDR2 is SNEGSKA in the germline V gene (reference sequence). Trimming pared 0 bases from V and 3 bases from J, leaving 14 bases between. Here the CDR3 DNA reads TGCAGTGCTAGAGATAGACAGGACCTATACACTGAAGCTTTCTTT. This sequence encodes CSARDRQDLYTEAFF.